The 23 T cell receptor beta chains below come from one sample, sequenced in a study of T-cell reconstitution after alpha-beta-depleted transplantation in children. Molecular barcoding with unique molecular identifiers was used for the TCRbeta library. TCRdb itself ran the PCR reads through MiXCR, one entry per CDR3 protein. The sample holds 600,000 to 700,000 distinct CDR3 sequences, 16% seen once. The sample was PBMCs from the stem cell graft donor, taken from the stem cell graft. The receptors were gathered from a human donor who donated a stem cell graft to a child with acute myeloid leukemia.

The sample holds many counts of this clonotype. The gene calls are TRBV12-3 or TRBV12-4 and TRBJ2-3; 10 positions agree with TRBD2. This CDR3 is 15 amino acids long. The V segment lost 6 bases and the J segment 2 bases; nucleotides outside the gene matches: 5. The DNA of the CDR3 is TGTGCCAGCAGAAAAGCGGGGGGGCTCACAGATACGCAGTATTTT. Protein sequence: CASRKAGGLTDTQYF.

Ten or more counts support this clonotype. J is TRBJ2-2 and V is TRBV20-1, with D possibly being TRBD2 (6 bases). Germline V gives CDR1 DFQATT, CDR2 SNEGSKA (reference sequence). Trimming took off 2 bases at V and 0 bases at J, with 13 bases between the two ends. This CDR3 is 16 amino acids long. In DNA form, the CDR3 reads TGCAGTGCTAGATTGGGGGGACGGGCGAACACCGGGGAGCTGTTTTTT. Translation gives CSARLGGRANTGELFF.

This clonotype was seen ten or more times. The rearrangement links TRBV20-1 to TRBJ2-1, with D tentatively TRBD1 or TRBD2 (5 bases each). The V gene's germline CDR1 is DFQATT and CDR2 SNEGSKA (reference sequence). The V end lost 5 bases, the J end lost 1 base, and 15 bases lay between the germline ends. This CDR3 spans 15 amino acids. DNA of the CDR3: TGCAGTGCTGACCCCGGGACCGCGTCCTACAATGAGCAGTTCTTC. Translated, it gives CSADPGTASYNEQFF.

This rearrangement joins TRBV27 to TRBJ2-1; 8 bases match TRBD2. The CDR3 length is 17 residues. The V segment lost 2 bases and the J segment 0 bases; nucleotides outside the gene matches: 6. Germline loops: CDR1 MNHEY, CDR2 SMNVEV (reference sequence). The CDR3 DNA is TGTGCCAGCAGTTTAATCGGGGGGGGAAGCTCCTACAATGAGCAGTTCTTC. Translation: CASSLIGGGSSYNEQFF.

The table lists this clonotype with a few counts. The chain employs TRBV6-1 and TRBJ1-2; 7 bases are a match to TRBD1. This CDR3 region has 15 residues. The V gene end was trimmed by 5 bases and the J gene end by 4 bases; junction bases not matched to a gene: 10. The V gene's germline CDR1 is MNHNS and CDR2 SASEGT. CDR3 in amino acids: CASSKTQGGAYGYTF. For the CDR3, the DNA is TGTGCCAGCAGTAAAACCCAGGGGGGGGCCTATGGCTACACCTTC.

This clonotype was recorded many times. The rearrangement joins TRBV29-1 to TRBJ2-4; 7 bases are shared with TRBD1. Per germline, CDR1 SQVTM and CDR2 ANQGSEA. CDR3 size: 13 residues. The V segment lost 5 bases and the J segment 6 bases; nucleotides outside the gene matches: 7. CDR3 nucleotide sequence: TGCAGCGTTTCCGGGCCAGGGGGAAACATTCAGTACTTC. It translates to CSVSGPGGNIQYF. The full variable domain, completed using reference TRBV29-1 and TRBJ2-4, is SAVISQKPSRDICQRGTSLTIQCQVDSQVTMMFWYRQQPGQSLTLIATANQGSEATYESGFVIDKFPISRPNLTFSTLTVSNMSPEDSSIYLCSVSGPGGNIQYFGAGTRLSVL.

This clonotype was recorded a few times. The chain employs TRBV7-2 and TRBJ1-1; D not certain. The CDR3 has 13 residues. V shed 1 base and J shed 5 bases, with 8 bases lying between them. The germline V gene has CDR1 SGHTA and CDR2 FQGNSA. CDR3 residues: CASSLGEETEAFF. CDR3 sequence (DNA): TGTGCCAGCAGCTTAGGGGAGGAAACTGAAGCTTTCTTT.

This clonotype has ten or more counts. The chain recombines TRBV20-1 with TRBJ2-7, with D possibly TRBD1 on 5 matching bases. The length of the CDR3 is 15 residues. Germline V lookup: CDR1 DFQATT, CDR2 SNEGSKA (reference sequence). The V gene lost 3 bases and the J gene lost 0 bases, with 15 bases spanning the gap. CDR3: CSARDNFISSYEQYF. The CDR3 DNA is TGCAGTGCTAGGGACAACTTCATAAGCTCCTACGAGCAGTACTTC.

The chain couples TRBV19 to TRBJ1-2; 10 bases align to TRBD1. Germline CDR1 reads LNHDA; CDR2 reads SQIVND (reference sequence). The CDR3 length is 14 residues. J was trimmed by 8 bases and V by 10 bases; bases with no gene match: 13. CDR3 DNA: TGTGCCATCAGACCGGGACAGGGGTTTGGCGGCTACACCTTC. It encodes CAIRPGQGFGGYTF.

This clonotype has a handful of counts. The gene calls are TRBV20-1 and TRBJ1-6, with TRBD1 matching over 10 bases. The CDR3 runs to 18 residues. The V and J ends lost 0 bases and 1 base, in that order; junction bases with no gene match: 6. Germline V lookup: CDR1 DFQATT, CDR2 SNEGSKA (reference sequence). CDR3 nucleotide sequence: TGCAGTGCTAGAGACCTCCGACAGGGGGCATCCTATAATTCACCCCTCCACTTT. Protein: CSARDLRQGASYNSPLHF.

This clonotype was detected many times. A read error may account for a junction end that differs from germline. The CDR3 DNA is TGCAGTGCCAGAGGACTAGCGGGGGTGGGAGAGACCCAGTACTTC. Its translation is CSARGLAGVGETQYF. The genes are TRBV20-1 and TRBJ2-5; 13 bases are a match to TRBD2. CDR3 size: 15 residues. Germline V gives CDR1 DFQATT, CDR2 SNEGSKA (reference sequence).

This clonotype came up many times. CDR3 sequence reads: CSAWKGTSGGNEQYF. CDR3 bases: TGCAGTGCTTGGAAAGGGACTAGCGGGGGGAACGAGCAGTACTTC. The chain joins TRBV20-1 to TRBJ2-7; the match to TRBD2 covers 15 bases. The germline CDR1 and CDR2 sequences are DFQATT and SNEGSKA (reference sequence). The V gene end was trimmed by 5 bases and the J gene end by 5 bases; junction bases not matched to a gene: 7. The CDR3 has 15 amino acids.

At least ten counts were recorded for this clonotype. V is TRBV7-3 and J is TRBJ2-5; TRBD2 matches at 13 bases. The CDR3 totals 18 residues. CDR1 is SGHTA and CDR2 is FQGTGA in the germline V gene. V lost 2 bases and J lost 3; bases outside the gene matches: 9. In DNA, the CDR3 is TGTGCCAGCAGCTTAGGGCGACTAGCGGGGGGCCGCAAAGAGACCCAGTACTTC. Translated: CASSLGRLAGGRKETQYF.

The gene calls are TRBV20-1 and TRBJ1-2; a possible D gene is TRBD1 (5 bases). Trimming shortened V by 3 bases and J by 3 bases, and 17 bases separated the two germline ends. Germline CDR1 is DFQATT and CDR2 is SNEGSKA (reference sequence). The CDR3 has 15 residues. The CDR3, as DNA: TGCAGTGCTAGTAAAGCGAACGAGGGGTACTATGGCTACACCTTC. Translated, it gives CSASKANEGYYGYTF.

This chain uses TRBV6-1 with TRBJ1-2; tentative D call: TRBD1 (6 bases). V was clipped by 4 bases and J by 4 bases, with 16 bases between them. Germline CDR1 and CDR2: MNHNS and SASEGT. This CDR3 comprises 15 residues. In nucleotides, the CDR3 is TGTGCCAGCAGTGCAACGGACAGTTCCTTCTATGGCTACACCTTC. Residues: CASSATDSSFYGYTF.

The chain employs TRBV20-1 and TRBJ2-3; D gene uncertain. The CDR3 is 13 residues long. The V end lost 6 bases, the J end lost 0 bases, and 10 bases lay between the germline ends. Germline CDR1 is DFQATT and CDR2 is SNEGSKA (reference sequence). The CDR3 bases are TGCAGTGCCACTGACCTGAGCACAGATACGCAGTATTTT. It specifies CSATDLSTDTQYF.

This clonotype has just a few counts. The chain recombines TRBV20-1 with TRBJ2-7; 9 positions match TRBD1. Germline V gene data show CDR1 as DFQATT and CDR2 as SNEGSKA (reference sequence). V lost 4 bases to trimming and J lost 3 bases; unmatched junction nucleotides: 19. The CDR3 consists of 18 residues. The CDR3 coding sequence is TGCAGTGCTAAAAAGGGGGGGACAGGGTTAAACCCTCACTACGAGCAGTACTTC. This sequence encodes CSAKKGGTGLNPHYEQYF.

J is TRBJ1-1 and V is TRBV27, with D possibly matching TRBD1 (5 bases). Germline-derived CDR1 and CDR2 are MNHEY and SMNVEV (reference sequence). The CDR3 sequence is 16 residues long. The V gene lost 5 bases and the J gene lost 1 base, with 17 bases spanning the gap. The CDR3 coding sequence is TGTGCCAGCAGTCGATCGGCCGGGGCGGGGAACACTGAAGCTTTCTTT. It translates to CASSRSAGAGNTEAFF.

In its sample, this clonotype was seen a few times. CDR3 sequence (DNA): TGTGCCAGCAGCCAACGAATGACAGCAAAAGAGACCCAGTACTTC. It yields the protein CASSQRMTAKETQYF. J is TRBJ2-5 and V is TRBV28, with D possibly matching TRBD1 (5 bases). CDR3 length: 15 amino acids. Deletions cut 6 bases from V and 3 bases from J, with 17 bases between. The V gene's germline CDR1 is MDHEN and CDR2 SYDVKM.

This clonotype was counted at least ten times. The chain recombines TRBV20-1 with TRBJ2-7, with 9 bases lining up with TRBD1. The CDR3 is 14 amino acids. With 3 bases clipped from V and 2 bases from J, the junction kept 5 bases outside the gene matches. Germline values: CDR1 DFQATT, CDR2 SNEGSKA (reference sequence). The CDR3 loop is CSASQRQGAYEQYF. DNA of the CDR3: TGCAGTGCTAGTCAGAGACAGGGGGCCTACGAGCAGTACTTC.

This clonotype was picked up many times. This chain links TRBV20-1 with TRBJ1-2; tentatively, D is TRBD1 (5 bases). Trimming took off 0 bases at V and 2 bases at J, with 7 bases between the two ends. CDR1 is DFQATT, CDR2 SNEGSKA, per germline (reference sequence). This CDR3 spans 13 amino acids. The CDR3 sequence: CSARDKGNYGYTF. The CDR3 nucleotides are TGCAGTGCTAGAGATAAGGGGAACTATGGCTACACCTTC.

The chain carries TRBV20-1 and TRBJ2-7, with TRBD1 matching over 10 bases. Germline V gene sequence: CDR1 DFQATT, CDR2 SNEGSKA (reference sequence). V gave up 6 bases and J gave up 5 bases; unmatched junction bases: 7. This CDR3 spans 13 amino acids. As DNA, the CDR3 is TGCAGTGCCCGTGACAGGGGGCGAAACGAGCAGTACTTC. Its protein is CSARDRGRNEQYF.

This clonotype was observed many times. The rearrangement links TRBV25-1 to TRBJ1-6; 10 nucleotides align to TRBD1. CDR1 is MGHDK, CDR2 SYGVNS, per germline. The CDR3 consists of 14 residues. J lost 9 bases, V lost 4 bases, and 3 bases had no gene match. The CDR3 protein is CASSGQGALSPLHF. The CDR3 DNA reads TGTGCCAGCAGTGGACAGGGGGCTCTTTCACCCCTCCACTTT.